This passage covers 15 T cell receptor beta chains from one sample sequenced in a study of T cells in Graves' hyperthyroidism and ophthalmopathy. Researchers amplified the TCR beta CDR3 regions from RNA transcripts. The primer set for the first-round RT-PCR of the TCR CDR3 was HTBI. TCRdb recomputed calls from the multiplex PCR reads with MiXCR, one row per CDR3 protein. Of roughly 300,000 distinct CDR3 sequences in the sample, 15% to 20% were seen once. Source material: blood. The origin of the receptors is a woman in her forties or fifties with Graves' hyperthyroidism.

This clonotype was picked up many times. This chain joins TRBV28 and TRBJ2-5; 8 positions match TRBD1. Germline V gene data show CDR1 as MDHEN and CDR2 as SYDVKM. After removal of 5 bases from V and 3 bases from J, the junction contained 2 bases not matched to a gene. CDR3 length equals 13 residues. The CDR3 sequence is CASSEQGEETQYF. The DNA of the CDR3 is TGTGCCAGCAGTGAACAGGGGGAAGAGACCCAGTACTTC.

In this sample, this clonotype turned up many times. The chain links TRBV28 to TRBJ2-4, with D tentatively TRBD2 (6 bases). Trimming removed 5 bases from V and 0 bases from J, with 11 bases in between. This CDR3 comprises 15 residues. Germline CDR1 and CDR2: MDHEN and SYDVKM. The CDR3 DNA reads as TGTGCCAGCAGTCCCCGGGGACTAGCCAAAAACATTCAGTACTTC. The encoded protein is CASSPRGLAKNIQYF. The variable domain in full, with the rest retrieved from reference TRBV28 and TRBJ2-4, is DVKVTQSSRYLVKRTGEKVFLECVQDMDHENMFWYRQDPGLGLRLIYFSYDVKMKEKGDIPEGYSVSREKKERFSLILESASTNQTSMYLCASSPRGLAKNIQYFGAGTRLSVL.

The chain links TRBV4-1 to TRBJ2-3, with a weak D call TRBD1 (6 bases). Germline-derived CDR1 and CDR2 are MGHRA and YSYEKL. This CDR3 comprises 14 residues. Trimming left V 4 bases short and J 4 bases short, with 12 bases between. In DNA, the CDR3 is TGCGCCAGCAGCCCACTACAGGGTCCAGATACGCAGTATTTT. This encodes CASSPLQGPDTQYF.

This clonotype was detected many times. The J gene is TRBJ1-2, the V gene TRBV30; 7 nucleotides match TRBD1. The junction had 10 bases not matched to a gene; V was cut back by 8 bases and J by 7 bases. The CDR3 covers 12 residues. Looked up from germline, CDR1 is GTSNPN and CDR2 is SVGIG (reference sequence). CDR3 sequence: CALDRVASGYTF. The CDR3, as DNA: TGTGCCCTAGACAGGGTTGCGAGTGGCTACACCTTC. The complete variable domain, with remaining parts taken from reference TRBV30 and TRBJ1-2, reads SQTIHQWPATLVQPVGSPLSLECTVEGTSNPNLYWYRQAAGRGLQLLFYSVGIGQISSEVPQNLSASRPQDRQFILSSKKLLLSDSGFYLCALDRVASGYTFGSGTRLTVV.

This clonotype occurred a few times. The chain uses TRBV11-2 and TRBJ2-2; D not certain. In germline, CDR1 is SGHAT, CDR2 FQNNGV. CDR3 size: 16 residues. Trimming cost V 6 bases and J 0 bases, with 14 bases left between them. CDR3 sequence: CASSGVEDSNTGELFF. The CDR3 nucleotides are TGTGCCAGCAGTGGCGTCGAGGATTCGAACACCGGGGAGCTGTTTTTT.

The genes are TRBV6-1 and TRBJ1-1; tentatively, D is TRBD1 (5 bases). Trimming took 5 bases from V and 2 from J, leaving 15 bases between them. The germline V gene encodes CDR1 MNHNS and CDR2 SASEGT. The CDR3 spans 15 residues. Here the CDR3 reads CASSPRPDRNTEAFF. DNA of the CDR3: TGTGCCAGCAGTCCTCGCCCTGACAGAAACACTGAAGCTTTCTTT.

The CDR3 sequence: CAWSRNRSGRYGYTF. The CDR3 DNA reads TGTGCCTGGAGTCGGAACCGATCCGGAAGGTATGGCTACACCTTC. V is TRBV30 and J is TRBJ1-2; D gene ambiguous. Germline V lookup: CDR1 GTSNPN, CDR2 SVGIG (reference sequence). This CDR3 contains 15 residues. Between the trimmed V and J ends, which lost 2 bases and 5 bases, there was a span of 18 bases.

This clonotype was detected only a few times. V gene TRBV3-1 combines with J gene TRBJ2-7, with D uncertain. With 1 base removed from V and 6 bases from J, the gap between germline ends came to 10 bases. The CDR3 has 13 amino acids. CDR1 is LGHDT, CDR2 YNNKEL, per germline (reference sequence). This chain's CDR3 is CASSQGTTSEQYV. The CDR3 bases are TGTGCCAGCAGCCAAGGCACAACATCCGAGCAGTACGTC.

On this clonotype: This may stem from a read error, because a much larger clone lies one nucleotide away. Given the absence of the conserved phenylalanine or tryptophan at the CDR3 end, a read error is likely. The gene calls are TRBV12-3 or TRBV12-4 and TRBJ1-2; TRBD1 is a possible D gene (5 bases). The CDR3 sequence is 14 residues long. V shed 0 bases and J shed 6 bases, with 11 bases lying between them. The CDR3 DNA reads as TGTGCCAGCAGTTTAGCCGGACATCTAGATGGCTACACCCTC. Translation gives CASSLAGHLDGYTL.

The chain uses TRBV7-9 and TRBJ2-1; tentative D call: TRBD2 (6 bases). CDR1 SEHNR and CDR2 FQNEAQ come from the germline V gene (reference sequence). The CDR3 is 15 amino acids. Trimming took off 1 base at V and 5 bases at J, with 12 bases between the two ends. The CDR3 reads CASSLDTGAHNEQFF. CDR3 nucleotide sequence: TGTGCCAGCAGCTTAGATACGGGAGCTCACAATGAGCAGTTCTTC.

This clonotype was seen at least ten times. The chain couples TRBV27 to TRBJ2-2; D may be TRBD2 (6 bases). Germline assignment: CDR1 MNHEY and CDR2 SMNVEV (reference sequence). CDR3 length: 13 amino acids. With 5 bases removed from V and 6 bases from J, the gap between germline ends came to 10 bases. CDR3 residues: CASSGGIAGELFF. The CDR3 DNA sequence: TGTGCCAGCAGTGGCGGGATAGCCGGGGAGCTGTTTTTT.

The gene calls are TRBV6-1 and TRBJ1-4, with 7 bases aligning to TRBD1. From germline, CDR1 is MNHNS and CDR2 SASEGT. This CDR3 has 14 residues. The V gene end was trimmed by 6 bases and the J gene end by 0 bases; junction bases not matched to a gene: 1. The CDR3 DNA follows: TGTGCCAGCAGCCAGGGGGCAACTAATGAAAAACTGTTTTTT. Translation: CASSQGATNEKLFF.

A few counts support this clonotype. The chain joins TRBV12-3 or TRBV12-4 to TRBJ2-1, with unresolved D. V dropped 3 bases and J dropped 0 bases, with 9 bases sitting between them. The CDR3 covers 15 residues. The CDR3 bases are TGTGCCAGCAGTTTTTGGGAAAGCTCCTACAATGAGCAGTTCTTC. It translates to CASSFWESSYNEQFF.

The V call is TRBV20-1, the J call TRBJ1-1, with D perhaps matching TRBD1 (5 bases). The V gene's germline CDR1 is DFQATT and CDR2 SNEGSKA (reference sequence). The CDR3 consists of 11 residues. Trimming removed 3 bases at V and 6 bases at J, with 8 bases between. The CDR3 protein is CSARGDPEAFF. The CDR3 DNA reads as TGCAGTGCTAGGGGGGATCCTGAAGCTTTCTTT.

This clonotype showed up many times. This chain links TRBV18 with TRBJ2-3; D is uncertain. CDR3 length: 15 amino acids. Trimming took off 2 bases at V and 0 bases at J, with 9 bases between the two ends. CDR1 is KGHSH, CDR2 LQKENI, per germline. CDR3 protein: CASSPFVSSTDTQYF. The CDR3 DNA follows: TGTGCCAGCTCACCATTCGTTTCTAGCACAGATACGCAGTATTTT.